Each of the 20 T cell receptor beta chains below was sequenced from the same sample in a study of blood T cell repertoires in COVID-19. Using immunoSEQ multiplex PCR, the repertoire was profiled, and TCRdb retains in-frame clones only, with some absent. The profile covers 250,000 to 300,000 clones, with 88% appearing a single time and 1% taken by the ten largest. The sequenced sample consisted of PBMCs or T cells enriched from blood (not recorded which). Receptors originate from a woman aged 30 to 39 who had recovered from COVID-19.

The CDR3 nucleotides read TGTGCCAGCAGTTTCCACACGGGAGCCTTAACTAGCACAGATACGCAGTATTTT. Translation gives CASSFHTGALTSTDTQYF. The chain combines TRBV28 with TRBJ2-3, with D tentatively TRBD2 (6 bases). The CDR3 has 18 amino acids. Trimming removed 3 bases from V and 0 bases from J, with 19 bases in between. The germline CDR1 and CDR2 sequences are MDHEN and SYDVKM.

This clone appeared once. The chain joins TRBV5-1 to TRBJ2-1; TRBD2 agrees at 7 bases. Germline trimming cut 4 bases from V and 4 bases from J; bases unmatched to any gene: 8. This CDR3 contains 15 residues. Per the germline V gene, CDR1 is SGHRS and CDR2 is YFSETQ. CDR3 bases: TGCGCCAGCAGCAGTGGTAGCGGGCTGTACAATGAGCAGTTCTTC. Protein sequence: CASSSGSGLYNEQFF.

The chain couples TRBV7-8 to TRBJ1-5; weak D call: TRBD1 (6 bases). Germline CDR1 reads SGHVS; CDR2 reads FQNEAQ. There are 18 residues in the CDR3. V was cut by 5 bases and J by 0 bases, with 20 bases left in between. In nucleotides, the CDR3 is TGTGCCAGCAGCCTCAGGCTAGGGGGGGCGGGTAGCAATCAGCCCCAGCATTTT. Protein sequence: CASSLRLGGAGSNQPQHF.

The V gene is TRBV5-5, the J gene TRBJ1-2; D is perhaps TRBD1 (6 bases). The CDR3 spans 13 residues. Trimming shortened V by 1 base and J by 3 bases, and 7 bases separated the two germline ends. Germline CDR1 reads SGHKS; CDR2 reads YYEKEE (reference sequence). DNA for the CDR3: TGTGCCAGCAGCTTGCGGACAGACTATGGCTACACCTTC. This gives the protein CASSLRTDYGYTF.

CDR3 coding DNA: TGTGCCAGCAGCCCCGGACAGCCGAGACAAAACGAGCAGTACTTC. Translation: CASSPGQPRQNEQYF. The rearrangement links TRBV7-2 to TRBJ2-7; a possible D gene is TRBD1 (6 bases). The germline gives CDR1 SGHTA, CDR2 FQGNSA. V gave up 5 bases and J gave up 5 bases, with 19 bases separating them. The CDR3 is made up of 15 amino acids.

This rearrangement joins TRBV5-1 to TRBJ1-1; 7 bases match TRBD1. The CDR3 sequence is 12 residues long. Germline lookup yields CDR1 SGHRS and CDR2 YFSETQ. Trimming removed 4 bases from V and 7 bases from J; junction bases left unmatched: 4. DNA for the CDR3: TGCGCCAGCAGCCCGACAGGGCGTGAAGCTTTCTTT. This sequence encodes CASSPTGREAFF.

This clone was recorded once. This chain links TRBV7-9 with TRBJ1-4, with D perhaps TRBD1 (6 bases). Germline V gives CDR1 SEHNR, CDR2 FQNEAQ (reference sequence). The CDR3 consists of 18 residues. The V and J ends lost 6 bases and 4 bases respectively, with 24 bases between them. CDR3 sequence reads: CASSLTPHQTGRNEKLFF. The CDR3 region has the DNA TGTGCCAGCAGTTTAACCCCACACCAGACAGGCCGTAATGAAAAACTGTTTTTT. The full variable domain, rest sourced from reference TRBV7-9 and TRBJ1-4, is DTGVSQNPRHKITKRGQNVTFRCDPISEHNRLYWYRQTLGQGPEFLTYFQNEAQLEKSRLLSDRFSAERPKGSFSTLEIQRTEQGDSAMYLCASSLTPHQTGRNEKLFFGSGTQLSVL.

This sequence joins TRBV7-2 and TRBJ1-3; a possible D gene is TRBD1 (6 bases). This CDR3 is built from 15 residues. Germline V gene sequence: CDR1 SGHTA, CDR2 FQGNSA. V lost 5 bases and J 0 bases, leaving 11 bases between the germline ends. The CDR3: CASSMTGNSGNTIYF. In DNA form, the CDR3 reads TGTGCCAGCAGCATGACAGGCAACTCTGGAAACACCATATATTTT.

This clone was found a few times. The gene calls are TRBV10-3 and TRBJ1-2; 8 positions match TRBD1. Germline CDR1 reads ENHRY; CDR2 reads SYGVKD. V dropped 3 bases and J dropped 3; count of bases not matched to a gene: 6. CDR3 length: 15 amino acids. CDR3 sequence: CAISDRGQGDYGYTF. CDR3 sequence (DNA): TGTGCCATCAGTGATAGAGGACAGGGCGACTATGGCTACACCTTC.

The chain uses TRBV11-3 and TRBJ2-1; 9 positions match TRBD1. Germline lookup yields CDR1 SGHNT and CDR2 YENEEA. The CDR3 totals 15 residues. J lost 3 bases, V lost 5 bases, and 5 bases had no gene match. CDR3: CASSPRDRDYNEQFF. The CDR3 nucleotides read TGTGCCAGCAGCCCCCGGGACAGGGACTACAATGAGCAGTTCTTC.

The V call is TRBV24-1, the J call TRBJ1-5; perhaps TRBD1 as D (5 bases). Per germline, CDR1 KGHDR and CDR2 SFDVKD. V dropped 3 bases and J dropped 6 bases, with 8 bases sitting between them. The CDR3 spans 13 residues. The CDR3 is CATSDHTGQPQHF. The CDR3 nucleotides are TGTGCCACCAGTGATCATACAGGTCAGCCCCAGCATTTT.

This sequence joins TRBV5-6 and TRBJ2-1; 7 bases fit TRBD2. Germline values: CDR1 SGHDT, CDR2 YYEEEE. The CDR3 extends over 12 amino acids. Trimming cost V 3 bases and J 11 bases; bases outside gene matches: 5. Here the CDR3 reads CASSWSGTKQFF. DNA for the CDR3: TGTGCCAGCAGCTGGAGCGGGACTAAGCAGTTCTTC.

The rearrangement links TRBV7-2 to TRBJ1-6; possible D gene TRBD1, 5 bases. Germline CDR1 and CDR2: SGHTA and FQGNSA. Trimming pared 6 bases from V and 4 bases from J, leaving 10 bases between. The CDR3 runs to 14 residues. The CDR3 DNA follows: TGTGCCAGCAGACCCAGACAGTATAATTCACCCCTCCACTTT. Encoded protein: CASRPRQYNSPLHF.

V is TRBV7-9 and J is TRBJ1-4, with D maybe TRBD1 (6 bases). Trimming cost V 1 base and J 7 bases, with 10 bases left between them. The CDR3 contains 14 residues. CDR1 and CDR2 from the germline V gene are SEHNR and FQNEAQ (reference sequence). CDR3 protein: CASSLVGTSEKLFF. CDR3 coding DNA: TGTGCCAGCAGCTTAGTAGGGACAAGTGAAAAACTGTTTTTT.

This clone was detected only a few times. This chain joins TRBV10-2 and TRBJ1-6; 11 bases line up with TRBD1. In germline, CDR1 is WSHSY, CDR2 SAAADI. The CDR3 contains 17 residues. V gave up 4 bases and J gave up 8 bases; unmatched junction bases: 10. The CDR3 DNA is TGCGCCAGCAGTGGGACGGACAGGGGGCAAGTCGATTCACCCCTCCACTTT. Protein sequence: CASSGTDRGQVDSPLHF.

The rearrangement uses TRBV10-3 and TRBJ2-5, with 10 nucleotides matching TRBD1. Losses at the gene ends were 3 bases for V and 4 bases for J; bases not matched to a gene: 5. The germline gives CDR1 ENHRY, CDR2 SYGVKD. The CDR3 contains 15 residues. CDR3 bases: TGTGCCATCAGTGATTCTCGGACAGGGGGAGAGACCCAGTACTTC. Amino acids: CAISDSRTGGETQYF.

This clone has only a few counts. This rearrangement joins TRBV7-9 to TRBJ1-2; 7 bases are a match to TRBD1. Looked up from germline, CDR1 is SEHNR and CDR2 is FQNEAQ (reference sequence). The CDR3 extends over 16 amino acids. V shed 1 base, J shed 3 bases, and the junction held 8 bases outside the gene matches. The CDR3 DNA sequence: TGTGCCAGCAGCTTAGTTAGGGGGCTGCTAGACTATGGCTACACCTTC. This translates into CASSLVRGLLDYGYTF.

The chain joins TRBV5-8 to TRBJ2-1, with 11 bases matching TRBD2. Trimming took 4 bases from V and 4 from J; bases not matched to a gene: 4. Germline V CDR1 and CDR2: SGHTS, YDEGEE. This CDR3 has 15 residues. CDR3 loop: CASSLGTSGYNEQFF. In DNA form, the CDR3 reads TGTGCCAGCAGCCTAGGGACTAGCGGATACAATGAGCAGTTCTTC.

V and J are TRBV7-2 and TRBJ1-5; a weak D match, TRBD1 (5 bases). Germline-derived CDR1 and CDR2 are SGHTA and FQGNSA. V was clipped by 5 bases and J by 7 bases, with 24 bases between them. This CDR3 comprises 17 residues. CDR3 amino acids: CASSPPSFTGGEQPQHF. The DNA of the CDR3 is TGTGCCAGCAGCCCCCCTTCCTTTACGGGGGGTGAGCAGCCCCAGCATTTT.

This chain uses TRBV19 with TRBJ1-1; D is unclear. This CDR3 region has 13 residues. The germline V and J ends were trimmed by 1 base and 4 bases, with 7 bases remaining between them. Germline V gives CDR1 LNHDA, CDR2 SQIVND (reference sequence). The DNA for the CDR3 is TGTGCCAGTAGTATAGGTGGGCTCACTGAAGCTTTCTTT. This gives the protein CASSIGGLTEAFF.